Below, 10 T cell receptor beta chains from the same sample are listed, as sequenced in a study of PD-L1 blockade in urothelial cancer. Some clones are missing from TCRdb's copy, which holds only in-frame ones; the method was immunoSEQ multiplex PCR. Among about 110,000 clones listed, approximately 85% were seen once. The sample in question was PBMCs, obtained around atezolizumab (anti-PD-L1) treatment. These receptors were taken from a man over 45 with urothelial cancer.

This chain links TRBV7-3 with TRBJ2-2; 13 nucleotides line up with TRBD2. Per germline, CDR1 SGHTA and CDR2 FQGTGA. This CDR3 is built from 16 residues. The J segment lost 3 bases and the V segment lost 3 bases, leaving 1 base of the junction unmatched. The CDR3 loop is CASSFTSGRDTGELFF. For the CDR3, the DNA is TGTGCCAGCAGCTTTACTAGCGGGAGGGACACCGGGGAGCTGTTTTTT. The whole variable domain, remainder taken from reference TRBV7-3 and TRBJ2-2, is GAGVSQTPSNKVTEKGKYVELRCDPISGHTALYWYRQSLGQGPEFLIYFQGTGAADDSGLPNDRFFAVRPEGSVSTLKIQRTERGDSAVYLCASSFTSGRDTGELFFGEGSRLTVL.

This clone was observed a single time. The gene calls are TRBV5-1 and TRBJ1-4; D gene uncertain. The CDR3 totals 13 residues. The V gene lost 4 bases and the J gene lost 8 bases, with 12 bases spanning the gap. Looked up from germline, CDR1 is SGHRS and CDR2 is YFSETQ. CDR3 sequence: CASSTDPGEKLFF. The CDR3 bases are TGCGCCAGCAGCACAGACCCGGGAGAAAAACTGTTTTTT.

This rearrangement joins TRBV5-4 to TRBJ1-2, with a tentative D call TRBD1 (6 bases). The CDR3 length is 15 residues. Trimming cost V 4 bases and J 3 bases, with 16 bases left between them. Germline-derived CDR1 and CDR2 are SGHNT and YYREEE (reference sequence). CDR3 DNA sequence: TGTGCCAGCAGCCCCCGGGGGGGGGCGGACTATGGCTACACCTTC. Its translation is CASSPRGGADYGYTF.

The chain is built from TRBV11-1 and TRBJ2-1; D may be TRBD2 (6 bases). V was clipped by 1 base and J by 12 bases, with 19 bases between them. Per germline, CDR1 SGHAT and CDR2 FQDESV (reference sequence). This CDR3 spans 15 amino acids. The CDR3 sequence: CASSLVDLGGIGQFF. In nucleotides, the CDR3 is TGTGCCAGCAGCTTAGTTGACCTGGGGGGTATTGGGCAGTTCTTC. The whole variable domain, filled in from reference TRBV11-1 and TRBJ2-1, reads EAEVAQSPRYKITEKSQAVAFWCDPISGHATLYWYRQILGQGPELLVQFQDESVVDDSQLPKDRFSAERLKGVDSTLKIQPAELGDSAMYLCASSLVDLGGIGQFFGPGTRLTVL.

This chain connects TRBV18 to TRBJ1-4; the match to TRBD1 covers 7 bases. This CDR3 region has 15 residues. The germline gives CDR1 KGHSH, CDR2 LQKENI. J gave up 7 bases and V 3 bases, and 8 bases lay outside the gene matches. This chain's CDR3 is CASSPPRGLSEKLFF. The CDR3 DNA reads as TGTGCCAGCTCACCCCCCAGGGGGTTGAGTGAAAAACTGTTTTTT.

The chain couples TRBV7-2 to TRBJ2-7; no reliable D call. This CDR3 contains 14 residues. CDR1 and CDR2 (germline): SGHTA, FQGNSA. Deletions cut 4 bases from V and 2 bases from J, with 12 bases between. CDR3: CASSSSHATYEQYF. DNA of the CDR3: TGTGCCAGCAGCTCGAGTCACGCGACCTACGAGCAGTACTTC.

This chain uses TRBV27 with TRBJ2-7, with 9 positions matching TRBD2. The CDR3 runs to 15 residues. The trim removed 5 bases at V and 1 base at J, leaving 6 bases unmatched. The V gene's germline CDR1 is MNHEY and CDR2 SMNVEV (reference sequence). In DNA, the CDR3 is TGTGCCAGCAGTCCCGGACTAGCGCTATCCTACGAGCAGTACTTC. Translation: CASSPGLALSYEQYF.

This chain joins TRBV7-9 and TRBJ2-5; TRBD2 aligns across 9 bases. The J segment lost 4 bases and the V segment lost 6 bases, leaving 6 bases of the junction unmatched. Germline-derived CDR1 and CDR2 are SEHNR and FQNEAQ (reference sequence). This CDR3 comprises 14 residues. CDR3 in amino acids: CASRGGLAAETQYF. As DNA, the CDR3 is TGTGCCAGCAGGGGGGGACTAGCCGCAGAGACCCAGTACTTC.

V usage is TRBV7-9 and J usage is TRBJ2-7, with 9 bases matching TRBD1. The CDR3 consists of 14 residues. CDR1 is SEHNR, CDR2 FQNEAQ, per germline (reference sequence). V shed 0 bases, J shed 5 bases, and the junction held 2 bases outside the gene matches. The CDR3 coding sequence is TGTGCCAGCAGCTTAGCCCGGGACAGGGACGAGCAGTACTTC. Translating gives CASSLARDRDEQYF.

This rearrangement joins TRBV28 to TRBJ1-5; perhaps TRBD1 as D (6 bases). CDR1 is MDHEN, CDR2 SYDVKM, per germline. This CDR3 contains 13 residues. Trimming removed 2 bases from V and 9 bases from J, with 11 bases in between. CDR3 protein: CASSLGQGRPQHF. DNA of the CDR3: TGTGCCAGCAGTTTAGGGCAGGGGAGGCCCCAGCATTTT. The variable domain in full, with the rest retrieved from reference TRBV28 and TRBJ1-5, is DVKVTQSSRYLVKRTGEKVFLECVQDMDHENMFWYRQDPGLGLRLIYFSYDVKMKEKGDIPEGYSVSREKKERFSLILESASTNQTSMYLCASSLGQGRPQHFGDGTRLSIL.